This is a list of T cell receptor beta chains from one sample in a study of technical replicates of blood from four donors. The data were produced by immunoSEQ multiplex PCR, yet TCRdb's version contains in-frame clones alone and is incomplete. The sample has under 85,000 clones, 95% to 97% seen once. The source material was T cells isolated from PBMCs. Every receptor here comes from a human donor in good health. The CDR3 runs from the conserved cysteine through the conserved F or W. A D gene is named only where the DNA matches it firmly. Expanded clones are given a class, and other clones once, few, many or no size at all.

NA	TRBJ1-2	TRBV2	15	NA	CASSDRQSTNYGYTF	TGTGCCAGCAGTGATAGACAGTCAACTAACTATGGCTACACCTTC
NA	TRBJ2-7	TRBV19	16	NA	CASSPWPAGYSYEQYF	TGTGCCAGTAGTCCGTGGCCAGCAGGGTACTCCTACGAGCAGTACTTC
NA	TRBJ1-1	TRBV7-3	14	TRBD1	CASSLDRSNTEAFF	TGTGCCAGCAGCTTGGACAGGTCGAACACTGAAGCTTTCTTT
once	TRBJ2-3	TRBV9	16	TRBD2	CASSVYAGGPLDTQYF	TGTGCCAGCAGCGTATATGCGGGAGGGCCCCTAGATACGCAGTATTTT
NA	TRBJ1-1	TRBV5-1	12	NA	CASSEVDTEAFF	TGCGCCAGCTCTGAGGTAGACACTGAAGCTTTCTTT
once	TRBJ1-1	TRBV27	15	NA	CASSLSAGANTEAFF	TGTGCCAGCAGTTTATCGGCAGGGGCAAACACTGAAGCTTTCTTT
NA	TRBJ2-1	TRBV29-1	13	NA	CSLRQVPNNEQFF	TGCAGCCTTAGACAGGTACCCAACAATGAGCAGTTCTTC
NA	TRBJ2-3	TRBV9	15	TRBD2	CASSYSGKSTDTQYF	TGTGCCAGCAGCTATAGCGGGAAGAGCACAGATACGCAGTATTTT
NA	TRBJ1-3	TRBV11-2	17	NA	CASSLGAGVYSGNTIYF	TGTGCCAGCAGCTTAGGGGCAGGGGTATACTCTGGAAACACCATATATTTT
once	TRBJ2-1	TRBV6-5	14	TRBD2	CASSVSGKWHEQFF	TGTGCCAGCAGCGTTAGCGGGAAATGGCATGAGCAGTTCTTC
once	TRBJ1-4	TRBV2	15	TRBD1	CASSPGTGGAEKLFF	TGTGCCAGCAGCCCTGGGACAGGGGGGGCGGAAAAACTGTTTTTT
NA	TRBJ2-2	TRBV7-7	17	TRBD2	CASSSRSGRANTGELFF	TGTGCCAGCAGCTCCCGGAGCGGGAGGGCGAACACCGGGGAGCTGTTTTTT
NA	TRBJ2-3	TRBV7-3	15	TRBD2	CASSLTSASTDTQYF	TGTGCCAGCAGCTTGACTAGCGCAAGCACAGATACGCAGTATTTT
NA	TRBJ2-6	TRBV30	17	TRBD1	CAWGEEQGTSGANVLTF	TGTGCCTGGGGCGAAGAACAGGGGACCTCTGGGGCCAACGTCCTGACTTTC
once	TRBJ1-2	TRBV10-3	14	NA	CAIRSANSNYGYTF	TGTGCCATCAGGAGCGCTAACTCTAACTATGGCTACACCTTC
NA	TRBJ2-1	TRBV5-6	16	TRBD2	CASSLIREGLYNEQFF	TGTGCCAGCAGCTTGATTCGGGAGGGACTATACAATGAGCAGTTCTTC
NA	TRBJ1-2	TRBV4-2	13	NA	CASSQDPLEGYTF	TGTGCCAGCAGCCAAGACCCTCTTGAGGGCTACACCTTC
NA	TRBJ1-1	TRBV14	13	NA	CASSWGVRTEAFF	TGTGCCAGCAGCTGGGGGGTTCGGACTGAAGCTTTCTTT
NA	TRBJ1-1	TRBV6-5	12	NA	CASTSGGTEAFF	TGTGCCAGCACTTCGGGGGGCACTGAAGCTTTCTTT
NA	TRBJ2-1	TRBV27	16	TRBD2	CASSPAGGGVYNEQFF	TGTGCCAGCAGCCCAGCGGGAGGTGGGGTCTACAATGAGCAGTTCTTC
once	TRBJ1-2	TRBV5-1	15	NA	CASWGRQAANYGYTF	TGCGCCAGCTGGGGGAGACAGGCGGCCAACTATGGCTACACCTTC
NA	TRBJ1-2	TRBV27	16	NA	CASSLVQGGCLAGYTF	TGTGCCAGCAGTTTGGTTCAGGGTGGTTGCTTGGCTGGCTACACCTTC
NA	TRBJ1-1	TRBV9	14	NA	CASSATGPNTEAFF	TGTGCCAGCAGCGCCACAGGGCCGAACACTGAAGCTTTCTTT
NA	TRBJ2-2	TRBV10-1	17	NA	CASSEVSRGSNTGELFF	TGCGCCAGCAGTGAGGTATCCAGAGGTAGCAACACCGGGGAGCTGTTTTTT
once	TRBJ2-1	TRBV5-1	15	TRBD2	CASSSEKRGYNEQFF	TGCGCCAGCAGCTCTGAAAAGCGGGGCTATAATGAGCAGTTCTTC
NA	TRBJ2-7	TRBV7-7	13	NA	CASSFGSSYEQYF	TGTGCCAGCAGCTTCGGGAGCTCCTACGAGCAGTACTTC
NA	TRBJ2-1	TRBV4-3	19	TRBD2	CASSQDEAAGEYHFNEQFF	TGCGCCAGCAGCCAAGATGAGGCAGCGGGGGAGTATCATTTCAATGAGCAGTTCTTC
NA	TRBJ1-2	TRBV29-1	11	NA	CSVESRTGYTF	TGCAGCGTTGAAAGCAGGACAGGCTACACCTTC
NA	TRBJ2-7	TRBV5-1	14	NA	CASSLFAGTYEQYF	TGCGCCAGCAGCTTGTTTGCGGGGACCTACGAGCAGTACTTC
NA	TRBJ2-7	TRBV6-1	15	NA	CASTSRLTSTYEQYF	TGTGCCAGCACCAGCAGGCTAACCTCAACCTACGAGCAGTACTTC
once	TRBJ2-3	TRBV10-3	14	TRBD2	CAISSSGSTDTQYF	TGTGCCATCAGTTCTAGCGGGAGCACAGATACGCAGTATTTT
NA	TRBJ2-3	TRBV7-6	15	NA	CASSLGLPSTDTQYF	TGTGCCAGCAGCTTAGGGCTCCCTAGCACAGATACGCAGTATTTT
NA	TRBJ2-2	TRBV6-1	15	TRBD2	CASSAGTSVAGELFF	TGTGCCAGCAGTGCCGGGACTAGCGTTGCCGGGGAGCTGTTTTTT
NA	TRBJ2-1	TRBV5-1	17	TRBD2	CASSPLLAGERNNEQFF	TGCGCCAGCAGCCCACTCCTAGCGGGAGAACGGAACAATGAGCAGTTCTTC